A selection of T cell receptor beta chains follows, all from one sample in a study of regulatory T cells in long-lasting Graves disease. MiXCR, run by TCRdb on the multiplex PCR reads, gives a single entry per CDR3 protein. The table includes about 530,000 distinct CDR3 sequences, 15% to 20% detected once. The same data also went into a second study, on T cells in Graves' hyperthyroidism and ophthalmopathy.

The sequencing here drew on peripheral blood mononuclear cells (PBMCs), taken at new diagnosis, from a patient treated with antithyroid drugs. These receptors were collected from a woman aged 35-65 years with Graves disease. The CDR3 runs from the conserved cysteine through the conserved F or W. The order of the fields is J gene, D gene, V gene, clone size, CDR3 DNA, CDR3 protein. The D gene is left open where the match is weak. For some rows the clone size is stated as once, few or many, or as a class when expanded; others skip it.

J gene: TRBJ1-1
D gene: NA
V gene: TRBV7-6
clone size: NA
CDR3 DNA: TGTGCCAGCAGCCCTTATACAGGGAGCACTGAAGCTTTCTTT
CDR3 protein: CASSPYTGSTEAFF

J gene: TRBJ2-3
D gene: NA
V gene: TRBV29-1
clone size: NA
CDR3 DNA: TGCAGCGGCGAGGGAGCTTCAGATACGCAGTATTTT
CDR3 protein: CSGEGASDTQYF

J gene: TRBJ1-2
D gene: NA
V gene: TRBV12-3/TRBV12-4
clone size: NA
CDR3 DNA: TGTGCCAGCCAAGGGGGTCCCTATGGCTACACCTTC
CDR3 protein: CASQGGPYGYTF

J gene: TRBJ2-5
D gene: NA
V gene: TRBV2
clone size: NA
CDR3 DNA: TGTGCCAGCAGCCAAGCCAGGAAAGAGACCCAGTACTTC
CDR3 protein: CASSQARKETQYF

J gene: TRBJ1-3
D gene: TRBD1
V gene: TRBV27
clone size: NA
CDR3 DNA: TGTGCCAGCAGCCCCCGGACAGGGTCCGGAAACACCATATATTTT
CDR3 protein: CASSPRTGSGNTIYF

J gene: TRBJ1-5
D gene: TRBD1
V gene: TRBV10-3
clone size: many
CDR3 DNA: TGTGCCATCAGTCGAACAGGGGATCAGCCCCAGCATTTT
CDR3 protein: CAISRTGDQPQHF

J gene: TRBJ2-1
D gene: NA
V gene: TRBV20-1
clone size: few
CDR3 DNA: TGCAGTGCTAGTAAGGGCAATGAGCAGTTCTTC
CDR3 protein: CSASKGNEQFF

J gene: TRBJ2-7
D gene: NA
V gene: TRBV9
clone size: NA
CDR3 DNA: TGTGCCAGCAGCTCAGTAGGCGACTCCTACAATGAGCAGTACTTC
CDR3 protein: CASSSVGDSYNEQYF

J gene: TRBJ2-5
D gene: NA
V gene: TRBV11-2
clone size: many
CDR3 DNA: TGTGCCAGCAGCCAGACTAGTTTTCGGAGCCAAGAGACCCAGTACTTC
CDR3 protein: CASSQTSFRSQETQYF

J gene: TRBJ1-2
D gene: NA
V gene: TRBV13
clone size: few
CDR3 DNA: TGTGCCAGCAGCCCCCTTGGGGGTGGCTACACCTTC
CDR3 protein: CASSPLGGGYTF

J gene: TRBJ1-1
D gene: NA
V gene: TRBV3-1
clone size: many
CDR3 DNA: TGTGCCAGCAGCTACGACACCACTGAAGCTTTCTTT
CDR3 protein: CASSYDTTEAFF

J gene: TRBJ1-2
D gene: NA
V gene: TRBV30
clone size: few
CDR3 DNA: TGTGCCTGGAGTCCGTCAGGGTTTCGGGGCTACACCTTC
CDR3 protein: CAWSPSGFRGYTF

J gene: TRBJ1-1
D gene: NA
V gene: TRBV6-1
clone size: once
CDR3 DNA: TGTGCCAGCAGTCAACGTAGTGGGCAGGGCAAGAGCACTGAAGCTTTCTTT
CDR3 protein: CASSQRSGQGKSTEAFF

J gene: TRBJ1-2
D gene: NA
V gene: TRBV4-1
clone size: few
CDR3 DNA: TGCGCCAGCAGCCAGGATAGCCGGGACGGATGGTATGGCTACACCTTC
CDR3 protein: CASSQDSRDGWYGYTF

J gene: TRBJ1-6
D gene: TRBD1
V gene: TRBV27
clone size: NA
CDR3 DNA: TGTGCCAGCAGTGAACAGGGGGCAGGGTCACCCCTCCACTTT
CDR3 protein: CASSEQGAGSPLHF

J gene: TRBJ2-1
D gene: NA
V gene: TRBV12-3/TRBV12-4
clone size: many
CDR3 DNA: TGTGCCAGCAGTTTAGGGGGGACCCCCCGGAATGAGCAGTTCTTC
CDR3 protein: CASSLGGTPRNEQFF

J gene: TRBJ2-1
D gene: TRBD1
V gene: TRBV3-1
clone size: NA
CDR3 DNA: TGTGCCAGCAGCCCTACGACAGGGCCCTACAATGAGCAGTTCTTC
CDR3 protein: CASSPTTGPYNEQFF

J gene: TRBJ2-1
D gene: NA
V gene: TRBV7-8
clone size: NA
CDR3 DNA: TGTGCCAGCAGCTTGTCGACAGGAAATGAGCAGTTCTTC
CDR3 protein: CASSLSTGNEQFF

J gene: TRBJ2-7
D gene: NA
V gene: TRBV12-3/TRBV12-4
clone size: NA
CDR3 DNA: TGTGCCAGCAATGTTTGGGGCCCCCCTTTCTCCTACGAGCAGTACTTC
CDR3 protein: CASNVWGPPFSYEQYF

J gene: TRBJ2-3
D gene: TRBD1
V gene: TRBV6-1
clone size: many
CDR3 DNA: TGTGCCAGCAGTGGGCAGACAGGGGGCCCAGATACGCAGTATTTT
CDR3 protein: CASSGQTGGPDTQYF

J gene: TRBJ2-3
D gene: TRBD2
V gene: TRBV29-1
clone size: NA
CDR3 DNA: TGCAGCGTTGAGTACAGCGGGGCAAGCACAGATACGCAGTATTTT
CDR3 protein: CSVEYSGASTDTQYF

J gene: TRBJ2-3
D gene: TRBD1
V gene: TRBV7-9
clone size: NA
CDR3 DNA: TGTGCCAGCAGCTTAGAACAGGGGGCGCGGGCAGATACGCAGTATTTT
CDR3 protein: CASSLEQGARADTQYF

J gene: TRBJ2-3
D gene: NA
V gene: TRBV5-4
clone size: many
CDR3 DNA: TGTGCCAGCAGCTTGATATTGGGCGCCACAGATACGCAGTATTTT
CDR3 protein: CASSLILGATDTQYF

J gene: TRBJ1-1
D gene: NA
V gene: TRBV10-3
clone size: many
CDR3 DNA: TGTGCCATAAGGGCCGAAAGGGGCACTGAAGCTTTCTTT
CDR3 protein: CAIRAERGTEAFF

J gene: TRBJ1-2
D gene: NA
V gene: TRBV6-1
clone size: many
CDR3 DNA: TGTGCCAGCAGCCCCAATGGGGCCTATGGCTACACCTTC
CDR3 protein: CASSPNGAYGYTF

J gene: TRBJ1-1
D gene: TRBD1
V gene: TRBV7-3
clone size: NA
CDR3 DNA: TGTGCCAGCAGCTTGCAGGGACAGGGACCAAAAAGGGCAGCTTTCTTT
CDR3 protein: CASSLQGQGPKRAAFF

J gene: TRBJ1-2
D gene: NA
V gene: TRBV5-1
clone size: NA
CDR3 DNA: TGCGCCAGCAGCTTGGCAGGGTCGGAGGGCTACACCTTC
CDR3 protein: CASSLAGSEGYTF

J gene: TRBJ1-3
D gene: NA
V gene: TRBV19
clone size: few
CDR3 DNA: TGTGCCAGTAGGGCCACGGGGGAGCGTTGGAACACCATATATTTT
CDR3 protein: CASRATGERWNTIYF

J gene: TRBJ2-1
D gene: NA
V gene: TRBV2
clone size: many
CDR3 DNA: TGTGCCAGCAGTGAAGAATCGGCGGGAAAGAATGAGCAGTTCTTC
CDR3 protein: CASSEESAGKNEQFF

J gene: TRBJ1-6
D gene: NA
V gene: TRBV20-1
clone size: many
CDR3 DNA: TGCAGTGCAGAAAGCAGGGTGGAGGAAAATTCACCCCTCCACTTT
CDR3 protein: CSAESRVEENSPLHF

J gene: TRBJ2-1
D gene: TRBD2
V gene: TRBV6-1
clone size: NA
CDR3 DNA: TGTGCTAGCGGGAGGGCCGGTTCCTACAATGAGCAGTTCTTC
CDR3 protein: CASGRAGSYNEQFF

J gene: TRBJ1-4
D gene: TRBD1
V gene: TRBV11-2
clone size: many
CDR3 DNA: TGTGCCAGCAGCTCTACGGGACAGGGAAGTGAAAAACTGTTTTTT
CDR3 protein: CASSSTGQGSEKLFF

J gene: TRBJ2-5
D gene: NA
V gene: TRBV20-1
clone size: many
CDR3 DNA: TGCAGTGCTACAATTCTGGACAGCGTAGCTGAGACCCAGTACTTC
CDR3 protein: CSATILDSVAETQYF

J gene: TRBJ2-1
D gene: TRBD1
V gene: TRBV5-1
clone size: NA
CDR3 DNA: TGCGCCAGCAGCAGGGGGACAGGGGCTCTCTACAATGAGCAGTTCTTC
CDR3 protein: CASSRGTGALYNEQFF

J gene: TRBJ1-2
D gene: TRBD1
V gene: TRBV12-3/TRBV12-4
clone size: many
CDR3 DNA: TGTGCCAGCAATGGTGGGACAGGGCGTTATGGCTACACCTTC
CDR3 protein: CASNGGTGRYGYTF

J gene: TRBJ1-4
D gene: NA
V gene: TRBV5-4
clone size: NA
CDR3 DNA: TGTGCCAGCAGCCTGGTGGGGGATGAAAAACTGTTTTTT
CDR3 protein: CASSLVGDEKLFF

J gene: TRBJ1-5
D gene: NA
V gene: TRBV7-9
clone size: many
CDR3 DNA: TGTGCCAGCAGCTTAAGGGACGGACCCAATCAGCCCCAGCATTTT
CDR3 protein: CASSLRDGPNQPQHF

J gene: TRBJ1-5
D gene: NA
V gene: TRBV19
clone size: NA
CDR3 DNA: TGTGCCAGTAGTCAACAGGGTCATCAGCCCCAGCATTTT
CDR3 protein: CASSQQGHQPQHF

J gene: TRBJ1-2
D gene: TRBD1
V gene: TRBV6-2/TRBV6-3
clone size: few
CDR3 DNA: TGTGCCAGCAGTTACGGGACAGGGATTATCGATGGCTACACCTTC
CDR3 protein: CASSYGTGIIDGYTF

J gene: TRBJ1-2
D gene: NA
V gene: TRBV6-9
clone size: NA
CDR3 DNA: TGTGCCAGCAGTTACGGGACGGCGATAGCTAACTATGGCTACACCTTC
CDR3 protein: CASSYGTAIANYGYTF

J gene: TRBJ2-5
D gene: NA
V gene: TRBV9
clone size: NA
CDR3 DNA: TGTGCCAGCAGCGTAGGGCCCAGCGGGGAGACCCAGTACTTC
CDR3 protein: CASSVGPSGETQYF